This T cell receptor beta chain is from a study of blood T cell repertoires in COVID-19. Study-wide background: Nucleic acid was either cDNA or gDNA, and it came from T cells, B-cell-depleted T cells, or PBMCs.

As handled by the study authors: From reference gene primer amplification, estimates of nucleated cell counts were derived. This table comes from immunoSEQ multiplex PCR, and its TCRdb copy is limited to in-frame clones, with some not included. The V and J calls and clone size are taken from that table; D and trimming were inferred from the DNA. Here the sample spans about 170,000 clones, 83% being singletons. The CDR3 runs to 12 residues. Per germline, CDR1 MNHEY and CDR2 SVGAGI. V dropped 4 bases and J dropped 7 bases, with 10 bases sitting between them. The rearrangement links TRBV6-5 to TRBJ1-2; D unclear. This TCR came from a woman over 75 with acute or convalescent COVID-19. Sequencing input: peripheral blood. The CDR3 loop reads CASSSGSIGYTF. The CDR3 DNA is TGTGCCAGCAGTTCCGGGTCTATTGGCTACACCTTC.